The 9 T cell receptor beta chains presented below share a single source sample, sequenced in a study of blood T cell repertoires in COVID-19. The method was immunoSEQ multiplex PCR; TCRdb's version includes in-frame clones alone and lacks a portion of them. The sample carries some 62,000 clones, about three quarters recorded once. Sequenced sample: peripheral blood. The receptors stem from a human donor in a cohort sampled during active COVID-19.

The chain combines TRBV7-9 with TRBJ1-1; D gene ambiguous. Trimming removed 5 bases from V and 4 bases from J, with 20 bases in between. The length of the CDR3 is 16 residues. The germline V gene encodes CDR1 SEHNR and CDR2 FQNEAQ (reference sequence). As DNA, the CDR3 is TGTGCCAGCAGCCATCTCGAGACCGCGGAGGCCACTGAAGCTTTCTTT. This codes for CASSHLETAEATEAFF.

The V call is TRBV27, the J call TRBJ1-2; unclear D gene. The length of the CDR3 is 14 residues. Germline CDR1 reads MNHEY; CDR2 reads SMNVEV (reference sequence). Trimming pared 2 bases from V and 4 bases from J, leaving 11 bases between. CDR3 sequence (DNA): TGTGCCAGCAGTTTAACGGGATCCGGCTATGGCTACACCTTC. Translated: CASSLTGSGYGYTF.

This clone was detected once. The rearrangement links TRBV6-5 to TRBJ2-2, with 11 bases identical to TRBD1. The germline CDR1 and CDR2 sequences are MNHEY and SVGAGI. The trim removed 6 bases at V and 5 bases at J, leaving 5 bases unmatched. The CDR3 consists of 15 residues. CDR3: CASRSGTGGTGELFF. The CDR3, as DNA: TGTGCCAGCAGAAGCGGGACAGGGGGGACCGGGGAGCTGTTTTTT.

The rearrangement uses TRBV19 and TRBJ2-5; 10 bases are a match to TRBD2. The CDR3 sequence is 16 residues long. Trimming at V came to 2 bases and at J to 4 bases, leaving 7 bases not matched to a gene. The germline CDR1 and CDR2 sequences are LNHDA and SQIVND (reference sequence). CDR3 residues: CASSISSGGIGETQYF. Written as DNA, the CDR3 is TGTGCCAGTAGTATATCTAGCGGGGGAATTGGAGAGACCCAGTACTTC.

The chain uses TRBV18 and TRBJ2-3; TRBD2 agrees at 8 bases. Germline values: CDR1 KGHSH, CDR2 LQKENI. J lost 3 bases, V lost 0 bases, and 8 bases had no gene match. The CDR3 runs to 17 residues. In nucleotides, the CDR3 is TGTGCCAGCTCACCACCAAGCGGGGGACGGAGAACAGATACGCAGTATTTT. This translates into CASSPPSGGRRTDTQYF.

DNA of the CDR3: TGTGCCAGCAGCCAAGGAGAGGGACTGATCACAGATACGCAGTATTTT. Translated: CASSQGEGLITDTQYF. The genes are TRBV3-1 (or the pseudogene TRBV3-2) and TRBJ2-3, with D perhaps TRBD2 (6 bases). The CDR3 extends over 16 amino acids. V lost 1 base to trimming and J lost 2 bases, with 13 bases between them. Germline V CDR1 and CDR2: LGHDT, YNNKEL (reference sequence).

The chain combines TRBV5-1 with TRBJ1-1; D remains ambiguous. This CDR3 has 14 amino acids. Germline CDR1 and CDR2: SGHRS and YFSETQ. V dropped 0 bases and J dropped 1 base, with 7 bases sitting between them. The CDR3 DNA reads as TGCGCCAGCAGCTTGGCGCTCAGGAACACTGAAGCTTTCTTT. As protein: CASSLALRNTEAFF.

This sequence joins TRBV5-1 and TRBJ1-4; 7 bases line up with TRBD1. Per the germline V gene, CDR1 is SGHRS and CDR2 is YFSETQ. The CDR3 runs to 16 residues. V lost 4 bases and J lost 2; bases outside the gene matches: 8. The CDR3 DNA reads TGCGCCAGCAGCCTCCTCCCGGGACAGACTAATGAAAAACTGTTTTTT. This gives the protein CASSLLPGQTNEKLFF. The full variable domain, its missing parts supplied by reference TRBV5-1 and TRBJ1-4, is KAGVTQTPRYLIKTRGQQVTLSCSPISGHRSVSWYQQTPGQGLQFLFEYFSETQRNKGNFPGRFSGRQFSNSRSEMNVSTLELGDSALYLCASSLLPGQTNEKLFFGSGTQLSVL.

The chain couples TRBV5-5 to TRBJ2-1, with D unclear. There are 9 residues in the CDR3. The ends were cut back, 10 bases at V and 9 bases at J, with 8 bases in the middle. Germline loops: CDR1 SGHKS, CDR2 YYEKEE (reference sequence). The CDR3 nucleotides are TGTGCCGCTCCCGGTGAGCAGTTCTTC. Amino acid sequence: CAAPGEQFF.